This entry concerns a single TCR beta chain. This record comes from a study of blood T cell repertoires in COVID-19. Germline CDR1 SQVTM, CDR2 ANQGSEA. V shed 4 bases and J shed 1 base, with 13 bases lying between them. The CDR3 extends over 14 amino acids. The method was immunoSEQ multiplex PCR; TCRdb's version includes in-frame clones alone and lacks a portion of them. There are roughly 400,000 clones in the sample; 70% to 90% occur only once, and roughly 1.9% lies in the top ten. This TCR was recovered from a woman in her forties with acute COVID-19. The rearrangement uses TRBV29-1 and TRBJ1-2, with D possibly being TRBD1 (5 bases). The sequenced sample was PBMCs or T cells enriched from blood (not recorded which). This chain's CDR3 is CSVAGVTSNYGYTF. The CDR3 DNA is TGCAGCGTTGCGGGGGTGACGAGTAACTATGGCTACACCTTC.